This T cell receptor (beta chain) was captured in a study of T cell changes during pregnancy in multiple sclerosis. CDR1 SGHTA and CDR2 FQGTGA come from the germline V gene. V was cut by 5 bases and J by 3 bases, with 10 bases left in between. This CDR3 contains 13 residues. This clone was seen a single time. Some clones are missing from TCRdb's copy, which holds only in-frame ones; the method was immunoSEQ multiplex PCR. The profile shows more than 45,000 clones, approximately 94% of them singletons. The chain has TRBV7-3 and TRBJ1-1, with unresolved D. The clonotype was recovered from a female donor with multiple sclerosis, enrolled in a pregnancy study. The specimen comprised CD4+ T cells from peripheral blood mononuclear cells, sampled in the second trimester of pregnancy. CDR3 in amino acids: CASSPRRDTEAFF. DNA of the CDR3: TGTGCCAGCAGCCCCAGGCGGGACACTGAAGCTTTCTTT.